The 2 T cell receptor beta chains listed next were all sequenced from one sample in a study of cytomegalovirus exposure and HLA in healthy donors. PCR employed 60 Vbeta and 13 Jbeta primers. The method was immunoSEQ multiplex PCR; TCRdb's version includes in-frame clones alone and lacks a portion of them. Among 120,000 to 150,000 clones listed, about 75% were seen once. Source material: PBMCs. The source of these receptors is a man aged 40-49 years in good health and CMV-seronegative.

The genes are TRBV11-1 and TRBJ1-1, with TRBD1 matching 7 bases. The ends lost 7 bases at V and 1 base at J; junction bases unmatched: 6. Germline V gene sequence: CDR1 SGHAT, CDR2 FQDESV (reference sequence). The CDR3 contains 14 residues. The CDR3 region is CASTLGQQNTEAFF. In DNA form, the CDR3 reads TGTGCCAGCACCCTGGGACAGCAGAACACTGAAGCTTTCTTT.

CDR3 region: CASSATGGFYNSPLHF. The CDR3 region has the DNA TGTGCCAGCAGCGCGACAGGGGGTTTCTATAATTCACCCCTCCACTTT. The rearrangement links TRBV5-5 to TRBJ1-6; 9 positions match TRBD1. Losses at the gene ends were 4 bases for V and 3 bases for J; bases not matched to a gene: 5. This CDR3 is 16 amino acids long. The germline V gene has CDR1 SGHKS and CDR2 YYEKEE (reference sequence).